This T cell receptor beta chain was found in a study of blood T cell repertoires in COVID-19. Study-level background: The cDNA or gDNA used as material had been derived from T cells, B-cell-depleted T cells, or PBMCs.

Recovered status applied to Cohort 3 donors who had two consecutive negative PCRs. It also applied to those with clearance or with symptom resolution. Trimming removed 5 bases from V and 2 bases from J, with 10 bases in between. The CDR3 sequence is 14 residues long. Germline CDR1 is MNHEY and CDR2 is SMNVEV (reference sequence). Measured with immunoSEQ multiplex PCR; TCRdb has only the in-frame clones, and not every one. The sample includes roughly 400,000 clones, about nine tenths of them seen just once. The chain recombines TRBV27 with TRBJ1-5, with D hard to call. The sequenced sample was PBMCs or T cells enriched from blood (not recorded which). The sequence was collected from a woman aged 25 to 39 who had recovered from COVID-19. DNA of the CDR3: TGTGCCAGCAGTCCTTTCGGGGGCAATCAGCCCCAGCATTTT. It translates to CASSPFGGNQPQHF.